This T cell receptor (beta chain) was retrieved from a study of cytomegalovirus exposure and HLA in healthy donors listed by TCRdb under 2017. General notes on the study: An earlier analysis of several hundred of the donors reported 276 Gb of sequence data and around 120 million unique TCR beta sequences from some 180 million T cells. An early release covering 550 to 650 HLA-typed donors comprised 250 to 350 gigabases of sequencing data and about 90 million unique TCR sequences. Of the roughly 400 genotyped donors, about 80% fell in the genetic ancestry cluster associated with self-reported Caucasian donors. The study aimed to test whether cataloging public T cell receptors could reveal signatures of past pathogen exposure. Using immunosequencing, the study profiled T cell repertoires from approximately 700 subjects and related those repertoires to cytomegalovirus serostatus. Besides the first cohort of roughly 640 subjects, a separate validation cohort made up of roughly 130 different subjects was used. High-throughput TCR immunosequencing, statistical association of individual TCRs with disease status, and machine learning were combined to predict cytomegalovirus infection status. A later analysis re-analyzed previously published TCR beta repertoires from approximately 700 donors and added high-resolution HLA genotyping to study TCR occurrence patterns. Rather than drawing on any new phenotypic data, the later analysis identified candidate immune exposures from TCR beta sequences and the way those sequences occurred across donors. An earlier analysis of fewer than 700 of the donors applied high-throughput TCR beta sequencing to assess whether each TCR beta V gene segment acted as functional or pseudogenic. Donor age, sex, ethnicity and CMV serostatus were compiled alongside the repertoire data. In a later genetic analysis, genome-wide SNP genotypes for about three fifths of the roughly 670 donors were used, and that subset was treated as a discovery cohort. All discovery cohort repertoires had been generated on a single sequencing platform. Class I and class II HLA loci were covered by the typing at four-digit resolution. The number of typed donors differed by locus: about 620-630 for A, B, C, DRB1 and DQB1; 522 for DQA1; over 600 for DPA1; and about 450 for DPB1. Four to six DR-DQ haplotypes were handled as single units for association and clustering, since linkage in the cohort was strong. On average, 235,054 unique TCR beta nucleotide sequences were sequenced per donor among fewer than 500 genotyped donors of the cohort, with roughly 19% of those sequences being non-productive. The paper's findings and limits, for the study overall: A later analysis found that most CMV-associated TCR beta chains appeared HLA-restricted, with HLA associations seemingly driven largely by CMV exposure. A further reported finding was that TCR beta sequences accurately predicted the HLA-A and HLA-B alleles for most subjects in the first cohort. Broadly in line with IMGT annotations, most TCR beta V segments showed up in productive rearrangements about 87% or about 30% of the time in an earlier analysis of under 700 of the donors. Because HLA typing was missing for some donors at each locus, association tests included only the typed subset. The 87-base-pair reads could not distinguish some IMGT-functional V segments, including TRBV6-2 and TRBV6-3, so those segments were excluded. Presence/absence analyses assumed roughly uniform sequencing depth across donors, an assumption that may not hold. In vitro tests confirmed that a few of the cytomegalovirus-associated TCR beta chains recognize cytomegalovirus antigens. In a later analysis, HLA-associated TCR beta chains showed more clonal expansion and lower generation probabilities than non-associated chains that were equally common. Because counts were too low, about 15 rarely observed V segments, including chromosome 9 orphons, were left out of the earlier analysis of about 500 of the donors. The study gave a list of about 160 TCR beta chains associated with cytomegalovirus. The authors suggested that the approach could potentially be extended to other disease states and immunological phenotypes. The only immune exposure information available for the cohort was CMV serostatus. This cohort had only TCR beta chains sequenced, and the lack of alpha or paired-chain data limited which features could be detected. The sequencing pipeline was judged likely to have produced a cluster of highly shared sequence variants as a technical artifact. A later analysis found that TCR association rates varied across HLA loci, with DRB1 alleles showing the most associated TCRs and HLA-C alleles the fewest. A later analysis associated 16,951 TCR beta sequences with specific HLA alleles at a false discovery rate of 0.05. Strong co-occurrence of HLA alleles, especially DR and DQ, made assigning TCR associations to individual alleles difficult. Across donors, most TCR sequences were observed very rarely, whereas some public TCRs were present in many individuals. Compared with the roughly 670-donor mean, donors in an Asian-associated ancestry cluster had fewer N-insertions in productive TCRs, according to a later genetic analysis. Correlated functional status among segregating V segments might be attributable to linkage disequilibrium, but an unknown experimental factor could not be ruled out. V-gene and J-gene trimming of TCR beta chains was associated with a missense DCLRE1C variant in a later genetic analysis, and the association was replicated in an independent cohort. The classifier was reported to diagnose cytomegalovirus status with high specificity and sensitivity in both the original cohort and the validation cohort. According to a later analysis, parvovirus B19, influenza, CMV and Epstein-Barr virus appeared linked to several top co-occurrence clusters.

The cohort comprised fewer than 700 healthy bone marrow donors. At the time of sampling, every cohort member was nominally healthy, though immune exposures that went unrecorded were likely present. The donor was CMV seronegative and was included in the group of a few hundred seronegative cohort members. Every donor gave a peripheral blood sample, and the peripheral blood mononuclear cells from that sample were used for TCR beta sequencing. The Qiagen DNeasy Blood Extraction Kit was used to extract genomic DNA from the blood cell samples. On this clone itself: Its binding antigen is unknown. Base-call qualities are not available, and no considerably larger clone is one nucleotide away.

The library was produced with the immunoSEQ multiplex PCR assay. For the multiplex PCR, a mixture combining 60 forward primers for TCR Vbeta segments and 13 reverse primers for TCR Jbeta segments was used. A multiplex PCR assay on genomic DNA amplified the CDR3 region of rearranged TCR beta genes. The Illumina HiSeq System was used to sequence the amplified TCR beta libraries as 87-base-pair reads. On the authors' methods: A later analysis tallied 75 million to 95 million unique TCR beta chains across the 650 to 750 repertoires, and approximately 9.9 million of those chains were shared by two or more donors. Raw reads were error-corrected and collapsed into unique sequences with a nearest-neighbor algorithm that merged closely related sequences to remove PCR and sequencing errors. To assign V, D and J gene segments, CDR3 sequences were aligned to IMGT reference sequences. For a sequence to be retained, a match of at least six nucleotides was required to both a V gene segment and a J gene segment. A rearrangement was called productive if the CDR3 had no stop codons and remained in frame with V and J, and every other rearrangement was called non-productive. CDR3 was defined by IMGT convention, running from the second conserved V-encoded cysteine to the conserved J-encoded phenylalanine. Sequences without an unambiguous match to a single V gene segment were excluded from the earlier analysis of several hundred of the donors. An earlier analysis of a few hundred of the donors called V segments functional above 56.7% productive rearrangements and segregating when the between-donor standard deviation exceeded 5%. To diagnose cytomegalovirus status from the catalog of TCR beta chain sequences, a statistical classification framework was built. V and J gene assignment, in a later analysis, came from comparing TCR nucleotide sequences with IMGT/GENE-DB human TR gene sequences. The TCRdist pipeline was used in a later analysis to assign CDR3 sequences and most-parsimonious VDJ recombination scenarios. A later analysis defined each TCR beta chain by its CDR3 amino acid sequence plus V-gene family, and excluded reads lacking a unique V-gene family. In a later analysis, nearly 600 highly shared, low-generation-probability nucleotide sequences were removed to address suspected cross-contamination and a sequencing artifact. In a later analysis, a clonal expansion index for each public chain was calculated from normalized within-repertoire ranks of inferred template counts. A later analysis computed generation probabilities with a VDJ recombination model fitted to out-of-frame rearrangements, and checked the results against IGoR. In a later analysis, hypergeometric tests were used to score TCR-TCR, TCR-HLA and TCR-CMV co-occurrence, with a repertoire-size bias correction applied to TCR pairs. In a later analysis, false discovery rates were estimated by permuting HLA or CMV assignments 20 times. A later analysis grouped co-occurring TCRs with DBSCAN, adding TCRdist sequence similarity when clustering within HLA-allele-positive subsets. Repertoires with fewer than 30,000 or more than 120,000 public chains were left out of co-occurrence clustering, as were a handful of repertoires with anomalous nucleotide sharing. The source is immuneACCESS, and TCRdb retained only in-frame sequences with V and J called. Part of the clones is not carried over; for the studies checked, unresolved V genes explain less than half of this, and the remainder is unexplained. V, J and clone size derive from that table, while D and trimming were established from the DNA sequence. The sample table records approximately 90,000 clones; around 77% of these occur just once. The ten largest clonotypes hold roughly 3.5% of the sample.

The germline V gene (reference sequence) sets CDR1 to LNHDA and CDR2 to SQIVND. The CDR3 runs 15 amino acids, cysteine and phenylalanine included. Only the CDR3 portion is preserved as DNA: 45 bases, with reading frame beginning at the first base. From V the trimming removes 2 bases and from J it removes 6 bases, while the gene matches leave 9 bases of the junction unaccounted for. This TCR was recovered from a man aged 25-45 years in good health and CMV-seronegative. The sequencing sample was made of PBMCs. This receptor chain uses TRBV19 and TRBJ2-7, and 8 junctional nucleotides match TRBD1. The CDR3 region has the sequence CASSISGQGAGEQYF. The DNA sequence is TGTGCCAGTAGTATATCGGGGCAGGGGGCCGGCGAGCAGTACTTC.